This T cell receptor (beta chain) was captured in a study of T cells in localized non-small cell lung cancer. Study-level points and caveats: Paired adjacent lung recovered a median around 60 of the top 100 tumor clones. Uninvolved adjacent lung had higher T cell clonality than tumor and all other tissues.

This clone counts as medium-sized (0.01 to 0.1%). The antigen remains undetermined. This CDR3 has 18 amino acids. Germline CDR1 and CDR2: SGDLS and YYNGEE. The V gene end was trimmed by 3 bases and the J gene end by 4 bases; junction bases not matched to a gene: 12. Free of atypia, the adjacent lung was collected at least 2 cm away from the tumor margin. Profiling relied on immunoSEQ multiplex PCR, and the TCRdb table lists in-frame clones only, not all of them. Of fewer than 2,000 clones listed, 25% to 35% are singletons. The sequence was obtained from a man between 40 and 70 years old with stage III squamous cell lung carcinoma. This chain joins TRBV9 and TRBJ2-3, with 12 bases that match TRBD1. The source was normal lung tissue next to the tumor, collected before any cancer treatment. The CDR3 DNA sequence: TGTGCCAGCAGCGCGTGGGGTACCGGGACAGGGGGCGCAGATACGCAGTATTTT. Amino acid sequence: CASSAWGTGTGGADTQYF.